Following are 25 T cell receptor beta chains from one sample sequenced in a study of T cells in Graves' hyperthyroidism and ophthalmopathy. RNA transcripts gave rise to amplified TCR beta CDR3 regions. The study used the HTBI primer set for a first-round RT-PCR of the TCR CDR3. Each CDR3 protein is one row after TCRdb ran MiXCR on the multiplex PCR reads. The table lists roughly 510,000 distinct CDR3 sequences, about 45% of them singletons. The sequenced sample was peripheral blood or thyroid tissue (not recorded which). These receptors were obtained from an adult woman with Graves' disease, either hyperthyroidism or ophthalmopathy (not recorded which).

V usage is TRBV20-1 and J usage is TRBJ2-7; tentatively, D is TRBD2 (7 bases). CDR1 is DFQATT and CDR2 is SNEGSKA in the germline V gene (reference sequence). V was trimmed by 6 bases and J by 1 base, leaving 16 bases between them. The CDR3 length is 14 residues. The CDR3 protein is CSAVEGGRSYEQYF. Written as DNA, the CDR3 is TGCAGTGCCGTGGAGGGGGGGAGATCCTACGAGCAGTACTTC.

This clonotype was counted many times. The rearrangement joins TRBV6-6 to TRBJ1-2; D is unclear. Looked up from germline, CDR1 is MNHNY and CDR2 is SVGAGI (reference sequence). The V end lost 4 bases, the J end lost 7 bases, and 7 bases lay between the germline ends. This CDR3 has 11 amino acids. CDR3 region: CASSSEGGYTF. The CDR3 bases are TGTGCCAGCAGTTCCGAGGGTGGCTACACCTTC.

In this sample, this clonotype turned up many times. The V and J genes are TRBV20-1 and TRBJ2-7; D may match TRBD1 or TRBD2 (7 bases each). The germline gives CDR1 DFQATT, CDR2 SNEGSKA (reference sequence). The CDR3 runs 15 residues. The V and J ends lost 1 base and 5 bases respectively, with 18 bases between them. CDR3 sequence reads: CSARVRGEGAHEQYF. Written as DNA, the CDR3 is TGCAGTGCTAGAGTGAGAGGGGAGGGGGCCCACGAGCAGTACTTC.

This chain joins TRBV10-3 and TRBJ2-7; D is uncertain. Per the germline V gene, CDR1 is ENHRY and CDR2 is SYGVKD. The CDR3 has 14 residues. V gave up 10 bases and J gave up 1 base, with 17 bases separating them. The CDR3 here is CATGRAGESYEQYF. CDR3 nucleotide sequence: TGTGCCACGGGTAGGGCAGGCGAATCCTACGAGCAGTACTTC.

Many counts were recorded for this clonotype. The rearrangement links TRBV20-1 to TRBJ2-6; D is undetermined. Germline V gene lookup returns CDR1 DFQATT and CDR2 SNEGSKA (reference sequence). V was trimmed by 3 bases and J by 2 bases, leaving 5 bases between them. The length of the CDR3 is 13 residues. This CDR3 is CSASGPGANVLTF. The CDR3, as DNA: TGCAGTGCTAGCGGGCCTGGGGCCAACGTCCTGACTTTC.

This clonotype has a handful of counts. The CDR3 nucleotides are TGTGCCAGCAGTTTCGACGGGGGAAACACCATATATTTT. This codes for CASSFDGGNTIYF. This chain joins TRBV2 and TRBJ1-3; no clear D gene. V lost 5 bases and J lost 4, with 9 bases in between. The V gene's germline CDR1 is SNHLY and CDR2 FYNNEI. The CDR3 is 13 residues long.

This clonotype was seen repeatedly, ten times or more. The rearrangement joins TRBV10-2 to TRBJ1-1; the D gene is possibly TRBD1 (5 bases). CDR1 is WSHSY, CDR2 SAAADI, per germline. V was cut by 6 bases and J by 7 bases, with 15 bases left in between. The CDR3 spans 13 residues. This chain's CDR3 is CASRLTAWNEAFF. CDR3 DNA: TGCGCCAGCAGATTGACAGCCTGGAATGAAGCTTTCTTT.

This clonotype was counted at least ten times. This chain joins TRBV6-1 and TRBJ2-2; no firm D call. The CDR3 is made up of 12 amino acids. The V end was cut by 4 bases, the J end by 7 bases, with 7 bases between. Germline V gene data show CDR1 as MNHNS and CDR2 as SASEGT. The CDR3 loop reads CASSGGGGELFF. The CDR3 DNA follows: TGTGCCAGCAGTGGAGGCGGCGGGGAGCTGTTTTTT.

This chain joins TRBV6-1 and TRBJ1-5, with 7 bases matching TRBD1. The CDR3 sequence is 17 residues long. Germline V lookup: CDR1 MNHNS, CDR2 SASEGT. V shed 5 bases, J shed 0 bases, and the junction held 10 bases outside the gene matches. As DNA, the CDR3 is TGTGCCAGCAGTCGCGACAGGGCGAGGAATAGCAATCAGCCCCAGCATTTT. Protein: CASSRDRARNSNQPQHF.

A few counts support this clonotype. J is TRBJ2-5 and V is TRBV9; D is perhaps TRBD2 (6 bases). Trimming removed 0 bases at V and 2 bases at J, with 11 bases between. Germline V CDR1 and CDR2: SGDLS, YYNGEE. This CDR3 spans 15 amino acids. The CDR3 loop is CASSVGRGAQETQYF. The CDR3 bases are TGTGCCAGCAGCGTAGGGCGGGGAGCTCAAGAGACCCAGTACTTC. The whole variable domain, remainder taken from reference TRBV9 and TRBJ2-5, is DSGVTQTPKHLITATGQRVTLRCSPRSGDLSVYWYQQSLDQGLQFLIQYYNGEERAKGNILERFSAQQFPDLHSELNLSSLELGDSALYFCASSVGRGAQETQYFGPGTRLLVL.

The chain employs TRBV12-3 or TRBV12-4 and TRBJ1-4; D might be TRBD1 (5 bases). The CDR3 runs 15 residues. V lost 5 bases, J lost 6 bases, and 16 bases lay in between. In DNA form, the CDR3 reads TGTGCCAGCAGTCCGTGGGGGTTGAGGGATGAAAAACTGTTTTTT. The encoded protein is CASSPWGLRDEKLFF.

CDR3 region: CASSKGPGGGQAYEQYF. The CDR3 nucleotides are TGTGCCAGCAGCAAAGGGCCAGGGGGGGGGCAGGCCTACGAGCAGTACTTC. This chain uses TRBV14 with TRBJ2-7; either TRBD1 or TRBD2 may supply D (7 bases each). V lost 5 bases and J lost 2, with 22 bases in between. The V gene's germline CDR1 is SGHDN and CDR2 FVKESK. CDR3 size: 17 residues.

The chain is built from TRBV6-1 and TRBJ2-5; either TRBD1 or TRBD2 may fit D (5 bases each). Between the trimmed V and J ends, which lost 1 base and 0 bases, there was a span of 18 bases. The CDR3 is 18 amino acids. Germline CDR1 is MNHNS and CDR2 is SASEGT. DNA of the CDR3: TGTGCCAGCAGTGAAGGTCGGCACTCTGGGGGATACCAAGAGACCCAGTACTTC. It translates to CASSEGRHSGGYQETQYF.

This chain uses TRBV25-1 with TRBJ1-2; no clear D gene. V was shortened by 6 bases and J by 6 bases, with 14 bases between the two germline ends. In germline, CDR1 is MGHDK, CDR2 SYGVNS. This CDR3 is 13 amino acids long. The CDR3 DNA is TGTGCCAGCAGCTATCTCGAAGGAGATGGCTACACCTTC. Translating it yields CASSYLEGDGYTF.

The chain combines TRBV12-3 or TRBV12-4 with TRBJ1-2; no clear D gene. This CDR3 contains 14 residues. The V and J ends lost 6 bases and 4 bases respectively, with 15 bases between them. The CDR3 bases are TGTGCCAGCAGAGGAACACGTTTAGTCTATGGCTACACCTTC. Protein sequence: CASRGTRLVYGYTF.

The CDR3, as DNA: TGTGCCAGCAGCCCGACAGGGGTTGAAGAGACCCAGTACTTC. Its protein is CASSPTGVEETQYF. The chain employs TRBV10-3 and TRBJ2-5; 8 bases align to TRBD1. The CDR3 is made up of 14 amino acids. Trimming cost V 10 bases and J 3 bases; bases outside gene matches: 10. The germline CDR1 and CDR2 sequences are ENHRY and SYGVKD.

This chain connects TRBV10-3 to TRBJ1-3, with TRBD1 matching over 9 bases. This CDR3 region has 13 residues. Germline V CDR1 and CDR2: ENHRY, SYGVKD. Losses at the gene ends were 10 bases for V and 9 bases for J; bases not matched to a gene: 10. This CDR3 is CATPTGQGPTIYF. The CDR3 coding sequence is TGTGCCACCCCGACGGGACAGGGACCCACCATATATTTT.

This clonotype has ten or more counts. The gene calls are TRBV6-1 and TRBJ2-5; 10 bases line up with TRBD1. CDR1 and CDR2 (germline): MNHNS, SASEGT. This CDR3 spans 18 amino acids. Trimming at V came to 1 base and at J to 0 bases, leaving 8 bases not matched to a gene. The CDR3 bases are TGTGCCAGCAGTGAAGAAGGAGGGGACAGGGGATACCAAGAGACCCAGTACTTC. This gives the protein CASSEEGGDRGYQETQYF.

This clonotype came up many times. The CDR3 sequence: CASKDLDTEAFF. The CDR3 DNA is TGTGCCAGCAAGGATCTTGACACTGAAGCTTTCTTT. The gene calls are TRBV6-5 and TRBJ1-1; D remains unclear. Looked up from germline, CDR1 is MNHEY and CDR2 is SVGAGI. The CDR3 totals 12 residues. V was clipped by 7 bases and J by 3 bases, with 9 bases between them.

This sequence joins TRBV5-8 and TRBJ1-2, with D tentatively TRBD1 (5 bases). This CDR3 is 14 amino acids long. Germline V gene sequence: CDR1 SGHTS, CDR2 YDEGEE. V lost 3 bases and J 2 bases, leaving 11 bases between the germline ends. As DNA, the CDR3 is TGTGCCAGCAGCTCCGGGACGGGAAACTATGGCTACACCTTC. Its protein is CASSSGTGNYGYTF.

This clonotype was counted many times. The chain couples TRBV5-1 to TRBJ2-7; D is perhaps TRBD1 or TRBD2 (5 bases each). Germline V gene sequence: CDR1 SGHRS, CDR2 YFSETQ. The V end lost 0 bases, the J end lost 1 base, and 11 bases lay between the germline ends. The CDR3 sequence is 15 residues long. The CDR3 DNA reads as TGCGCCAGCAGCTTGGTGAGGGGTGGGTCCTACGAGCAGTACTTC. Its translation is CASSLVRGGSYEQYF.

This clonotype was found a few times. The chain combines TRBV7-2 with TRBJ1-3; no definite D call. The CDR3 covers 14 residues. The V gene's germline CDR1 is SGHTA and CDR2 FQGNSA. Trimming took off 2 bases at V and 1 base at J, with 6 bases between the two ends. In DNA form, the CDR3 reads TGTGCCAGCAGCTTAAGGAGGTCTGGAAACACCATATATTTT. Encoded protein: CASSLRRSGNTIYF. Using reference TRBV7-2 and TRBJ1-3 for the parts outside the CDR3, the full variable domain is GAGVSQSPSNKVTEKGKDVELRCDPISGHTALYWYRQSLGQGLEFLIYFQGNSAPDKSGLPSDRFSAERTGGSVSTLTIQRTQQEDSAVYLCASSLRRSGNTIYFGEGSWLTVV.

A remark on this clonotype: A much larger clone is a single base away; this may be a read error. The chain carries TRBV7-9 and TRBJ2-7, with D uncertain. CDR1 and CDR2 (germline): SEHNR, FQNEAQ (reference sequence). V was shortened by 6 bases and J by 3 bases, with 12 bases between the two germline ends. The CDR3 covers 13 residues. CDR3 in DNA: TGTGCCAGCAGTTCACGGAACTACTACGAGCAGTACTTC. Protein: CASSSRNYYEQYF.

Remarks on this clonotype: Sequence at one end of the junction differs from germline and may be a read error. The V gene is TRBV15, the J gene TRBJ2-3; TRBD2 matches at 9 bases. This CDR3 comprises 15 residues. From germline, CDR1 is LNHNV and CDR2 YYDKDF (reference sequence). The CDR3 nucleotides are TGTGCCGCCAGCAGCTTGGTAGCGGGAGTGGATACGCAGTATTTT. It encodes CAASSLVAGVDTQYF.

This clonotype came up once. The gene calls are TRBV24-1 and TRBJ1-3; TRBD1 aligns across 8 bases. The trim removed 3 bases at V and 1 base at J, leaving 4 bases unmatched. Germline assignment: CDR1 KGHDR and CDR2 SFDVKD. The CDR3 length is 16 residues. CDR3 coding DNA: TGTGCCACCAGTGATACGGACAGGGTTTCTGGAAACACCATATATTTT. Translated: CATSDTDRVSGNTIYF.